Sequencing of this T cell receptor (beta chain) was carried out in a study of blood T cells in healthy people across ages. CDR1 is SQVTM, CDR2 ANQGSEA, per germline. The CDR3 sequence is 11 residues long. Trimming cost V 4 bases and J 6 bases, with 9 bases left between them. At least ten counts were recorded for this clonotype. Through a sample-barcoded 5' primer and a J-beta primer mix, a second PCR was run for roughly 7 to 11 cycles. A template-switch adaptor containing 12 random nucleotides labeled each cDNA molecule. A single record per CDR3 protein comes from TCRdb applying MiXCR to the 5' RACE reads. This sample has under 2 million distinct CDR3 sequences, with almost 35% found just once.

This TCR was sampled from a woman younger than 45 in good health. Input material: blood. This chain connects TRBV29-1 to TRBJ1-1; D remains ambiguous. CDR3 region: CSVVRFSEAFF. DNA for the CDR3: TGCAGCGTTGTTCGATTTTCTGAAGCTTTCTTT.